This TCR beta chain was recovered during a study of cytomegalovirus exposure and HLA in healthy donors. Study-wide points: A later analysis showed that HLA-associated TCR beta chains had undergone more clonal expansion than equally common others. Donor immune exposure was known only as CMV serostatus. Researchers reported in a later analysis that a missense DCLRE1C variant was tied to TCR beta V- and J-gene trimming.

PCR involved 60 Vbeta and 13 Jbeta primers. Measured with immunoSEQ multiplex PCR; TCRdb has only the in-frame clones, and not every one. The repertoire holds approximately 52,000 clones, with about 77% as singletons. On this clone itself: Its specificity is not known.

The sequenced material came from PBMCs. The clonotype comes from a female donor in good health and CMV-seronegative.

The chain's CDR3 is CAGGEYNEQFF. CDR3 bases: TGTGCCGGGGGGGAATACAATGAGCAGTTCTTC. The gene calls are TRBV30 and TRBJ2-1, with 7 nucleotides matching TRBD2. Germline V gene data show CDR1 as GTSNPN and CDR2 as SVGIG (reference sequence). CDR3 size: 11 residues. J lost 4 bases, V lost 8 bases, and 2 bases had no gene match. Filled out from reference TRBV30 and TRBJ2-1, the complete variable domain reads SQTIHQWPATLVQPVGSPLSLECTVEGTSNPNLYWYRQAAGRGLQLLFYSVGIGQISSEVPQNLSASRPQDRQFILSSKKLLLSDSGFYLCAGGEYNEQFFGPGTRLTVL.